This record looks at one TCR beta chain sequence and its context. The target antigen is unknown. It was 8 to 10 milliliters of peripheral blood that were drawn from each donor. This specimen comes from a study of blood T cells in healthy people across ages. Germline lookup yields CDR1 SGHDN and CDR2 FVKESK. Trimming cost V 4 bases and J 0 bases; bases outside gene matches: 9. The CDR3 is made up of 17 amino acids. Notes on the study in general: Getting older went along with TCR beta diversity per million T cells dropping roughly linearly.

The use of a sample-barcoded 5' primer and a J-beta primer mix characterized a second PCR of about 6 to 12 cycles. Carrying 12 random nucleotides, a template-switch adaptor labeled each individual cDNA molecule. Samples each returned at least 3 million CDR3-containing paired-end reads. TCRdb fed the 5' RACE reads into MiXCR, producing one record per CDR3 protein. The table has roughly 2 million distinct CDR3 sequences, approximately 50% seen once; the top ten hold roughly 2.1%. The sequenced sample was blood. The clonotype originates from a woman aged 40 to 50 in good health. The genes are TRBV14 and TRBJ2-4, with 7 bases lining up with TRBD1. The CDR3 loop reads CASSPRQGLIAKNIQYF. CDR3 nucleotide sequence: TGTGCCAGCAGCCCTCGACAGGGCCTGATAGCCAAAAACATTCAGTACTTC. The whole variable domain, filled in from reference TRBV14 and TRBJ2-4, reads EAGVTQFPSHSVIEKGQTVTLRCDPISGHDNLYWYRRVMGKEIKFLLHFVKESKQDESGMPNNRFLAERTGGTYSTLKVQPAELEDSGVYFCASSPRQGLIAKNIQYFGAGTRLSVL.